The subject of this entry is one TCR beta chain. Antigen specificity is unknown. The germline V gene has CDR1 SNHLY and CDR2 FYNNEI. The CDR3 is 15 amino acids. Between the trimmed V and J ends, which lost 1 base and 1 base, there was a span of 5 bases. These data originate in a study of T cells after yellow fever vaccination. Broader study findings: Though weaker, the secondary response peaked faster, on day 5 versus 15.

TCRdb used MiXCR to reprocess the 5' RACE reads, holding one entry per CDR3 protein. The table shows about 99,000 distinct CDR3 sequences, with 5.8% occurring only once. This TCR was sampled from a man younger than 35 who received the YFV17D yellow fever vaccine. The chain employs TRBV2 and TRBJ1-6; D is undetermined. The material was CD8+ T cells sorted from PBMCs, obtained 10 days after the yellow fever booster vaccination. Here the CDR3 DNA reads TGTGCCAGCAGTGAAGGGAGGTCCTATAATTCACCCCTCCACTTT. It specifies CASSEGRSYNSPLHF.